These T cell receptor beta chains were read from a single sample in a study of T cell responses to AZD1222 COVID-19 vaccine. TCRdb's copy holds only in-frame clones and misses some; the assay was immunoSEQ multiplex PCR. The repertoire has about 100,000 clones, over 75% of them found once; the top ten carry about 9.4%. Here the sequenced sample was peripheral blood, taken 28 days after the second AZD1222 dose. The receptors here all came from an adult who received the AZD1222 COVID-19 vaccine. Each CDR3 is given with its conserved first and last residue. D genes are given only for firm matches. Clone size is not always given. Where it is, it says once, few, many or a class for expanded clones.

size	V	J	D	DNA	CDR3
-	TRBV6-6	TRBJ2-3	-	TGTGCCAGCAGTTACGGGGATGCCCCAGATACGCAGTATTTT	CASSYGDAPDTQYF
-	TRBV21-1	TRBJ1-4	-	TGTGCCAGCTTGGGGGGGCTACCAACTAATGAAAAACTGTTTTTT	CASLGGLPTNEKLFF
-	TRBV29-1	TRBJ2-5	-	TGCAGCGTTGTAGGGAGCCGACGGCGCGAGACCCAGTACTTC	CSVVGSRRRETQYF
-	TRBV5-4	TRBJ2-3	-	TGTGCCAGCAGCCTTCCGGGACCCGGGGAGGATACGCAGTATTTT	CASSLPGPGEDTQYF
few	TRBV7-9	TRBJ1-4	-	TGTGCCAGCAGCTTAGAGTATCATGAAAAACTGTTTTTT	CASSLEYHEKLFF
-	TRBV6-2/TRBV6-3	TRBJ2-7	-	TGTGCCAGCAGTCGACCTTCCTCGGGTTACGAGCAGTACTTC	CASSRPSSGYEQYF
once	TRBV2	TRBJ2-1	TRBD2	TGTGCCAGCAGTGAATTAAGCGGGGCTCACAATGAGCAGTTCTTC	CASSELSGAHNEQFF
-	TRBV7-2	TRBJ1-4	TRBD1	TGTGCCAGCAGCCGGGGGGACAGGGATAATGAAAAACTGTTTTTT	CASSRGDRDNEKLFF
-	TRBV3-1/TRBV3-2	TRBJ2-3	-	TGTGCCAGCAGCCAAGTTTACCGGGGAAGGACAGATACGCAGTATTTT	CASSQVYRGRTDTQYF
-	TRBV18	TRBJ2-1	-	TGTGCCAGCTCACCACCTGGGAGAACAAGCAACAATGAGCAGTTCTTC	CASSPPGRTSNNEQFF
-	TRBV13	TRBJ1-5	-	TGTGCCAGCAGCCGATGGGGCCAGCCCCAGCATTTT	CASSRWGQPQHF
few	TRBV6-5	TRBJ2-3	TRBD1	TGTGCCAGCAGTTACAGTACAGGGGTAACGGATACGCAGTATTTT	CASSYSTGVTDTQYF
once	TRBV19	TRBJ1-5	-	TGTGCCAGTAGTCAAAACAGGGATGGCCAGCCCCAGCATTTT	CASSQNRDGQPQHF
-	TRBV2	TRBJ1-6	-	TGTGCCAGCAGTGAAGCGGTAGGGGCCCTGAATTCACCCCTCCACTTT	CASSEAVGALNSPLHF
-	TRBV3-1/TRBV3-2	TRBJ1-1	TRBD1	TGTGCCAGCAGCAGATCCACAGGGGTTACTGAAGCTTTCTTT	CASSRSTGVTEAFF
-	TRBV5-1	TRBJ1-4	TRBD1	TGCGCCAGCAGTATTAGCGGGACAGCCAATGAAAAACTGTTTTTT	CASSISGTANEKLFF
few	TRBV28	TRBJ1-3	-	TGTGCCAGCAGTTTCGGAGGAAACACCATATATTTT	CASSFGGNTIYF
-	TRBV6-1	TRBJ1-5	-	TGTGCCAGCAGTGAAAGGGGACCGGGACTAATAGACATTTCCAATCAGCCCCAGCATTTT	CASSERGPGLIDISNQPQHF
-	TRBV19	TRBJ1-1	TRBD1	TGTGCCAGTCTCGGGACAGTACATTCATACACTGAAGCTTTCTTT	CASLGTVHSYTEAFF
-	TRBV23-1	TRBJ1-1	TRBD1	TGCGCCAGCCGCCCGAGGGGGCTGAACACTGAAGCTTTCTTT	CASRPRGLNTEAFF
-	TRBV7-9	TRBJ1-5	-	TGTGCCAGCAGCTTAGCGTCGGGTTCCCAGCATTTT	CASSLASGSQHF
-	TRBV6-5	TRBJ2-2	TRBD2	TGTGCCAGCAGTTACCTCGAGGGAGGGGCCGGGGAGCTGTTTTTT	CASSYLEGGAGELFF
-	TRBV28	TRBJ1-1	-	TGTGCCAGCAGCCCGCTAGGATACCTGAACACTGAAGCTTTCTTT	CASSPLGYLNTEAFF
once	TRBV6-5	TRBJ2-7	TRBD1	TGTGCCAGCAGACACCGACAGGGCCCCAACCACGAGCAGTACTTC	CASRHRQGPNHEQYF
-	TRBV19	TRBJ1-2	TRBD1	TGTGCCAGTAGTGCCGGGACAGGCTATGGCTACACCTTC	CASSAGTGYGYTF
-	TRBV27	TRBJ1-2	TRBD1	TGTGCCAGCAGTTCTGGGACAGGGCTATATGGCTACACCTTC	CASSSGTGLYGYTF
-	TRBV5-1	TRBJ2-5	TRBD2	TGCGCCAGCAGCCCCGAGACCCGAGGCGGGGGAGAGACCCAGTACTTC	CASSPETRGGGETQYF
few	TRBV19	TRBJ1-1	-	TGTGCCAGTAGCCCCCTTGGGGCAGGGCTGTCGTCAGACACTGAAGCTTTCTTT	CASSPLGAGLSSDTEAFF
-	TRBV30	TRBJ1-2	TRBD1	TGTGCCTGGAGTCCTCAGGGGGACTACTCTGGCTACACCTTC	CAWSPQGDYSGYTF
few	TRBV6-1	TRBJ2-1	-	TGTGCCAGCAGTGACACTTTTTCCAGGACAGCCTACAATGAGCAGTTCTTC	CASSDTFSRTAYNEQFF
-	TRBV12-3/TRBV12-4	TRBJ2-3	-	TGTGCCAGCAGTTTAGCAGATACGCAGTATTTT	CASSLADTQYF
-	TRBV6-5	TRBJ2-1	-	TGTGCCACCAGCCCGAACCACAATGAGCAGTTCTTC	CATSPNHNEQFF
once	TRBV24-1	TRBJ2-2	TRBD1	TGTGCCACCAGTGATCGAACAGGGGGCATCGGGGAGCTGTTTTTT	CATSDRTGGIGELFF
few	TRBV30	TRBJ2-7	-	TGTGCCTGGAGTCCCTGGATGGAAGAGCAGTACTTC	CAWSPWMEEQYF
once	TRBV25-1	TRBJ1-6	TRBD1	TGTGCCAGCAGCTGGACAGGGTTCAATTCACCCCTCCACTTT	CASSWTGFNSPLHF
once	TRBV9	TRBJ2-1	TRBD2	TGTGCCAGCAGCGGGAAGACTAGCGGGGGGTTTGAGCAGTTCTTC	CASSGKTSGGFEQFF
-	TRBV19	TRBJ1-2	-	TGTGCCAGTAGTAATCTCGGCTTTGTGTTTGGCTACACCTTC	CASSNLGFVFGYTF
-	TRBV5-1	TRBJ1-2	-	TGCGCCAGCAGCTTAGCCAGGGTGGACTATGGCTACACCTTC	CASSLARVDYGYTF
-	TRBV15	TRBJ1-4	-	TGTGCCACCAGCAGAGATTTGGTCGCCTCGAGTGAAAAACTGTTTTTT	CATSRDLVASSEKLFF
-	TRBV3-1/TRBV3-2	TRBJ1-1	TRBD1	TGTGCCAGCAGCCAAGACAGGGGGATGAACACTGAAGCTTTCTTT	CASSQDRGMNTEAFF
few	TRBV5-1	TRBJ2-7	-	TGCGCCAGCAGCTTGGAGTCAGCCTACGAGCAGTACTTC	CASSLESAYEQYF
once	TRBV28	TRBJ2-7	TRBD1	TGTGCCAGCAGTTGGGGACAGGGGGATTACGAGCAGTACTTC	CASSWGQGDYEQYF
-	TRBV5-1	TRBJ2-7	TRBD2	TGCGCCAGCGGGCTCGGGACTAGCGTGAACGAGCAGTACTTC	CASGLGTSVNEQYF
-	TRBV6-6	TRBJ2-3	-	TGTGCCAGCAGTTACGGCGAAGCGAGAAATACGCAGTATTTT	CASSYGEARNTQYF
-	TRBV4-3	TRBJ2-7	-	TGCGCCAGCAGCCAAGCTCCCCGGACCTACGAGCAGTACTTC	CASSQAPRTYEQYF
-	TRBV9	TRBJ1-3	TRBD1	TGTGCCAGCAGCGATCCGGGACAGGGAGAGAACACCATATATTTT	CASSDPGQGENTIYF
few	TRBV3-1/TRBV3-2	TRBJ2-2	TRBD1	TGTGCCAGCAGCCAAACCGGGACAGTCGGGGAGCTGTTTTTT	CASSQTGTVGELFF
-	TRBV5-1	TRBJ2-2	TRBD2	TGCGCCAGCAGCCGGACTAGCGGGAGCACCGGGGAGCTGTTTTTT	CASSRTSGSTGELFF
-	TRBV4-3	TRBJ2-6	-	TGCGCCAGCAGCCAAGATGCACAGAGAAACGTCCTGACTTTC	CASSQDAQRNVLTF
-	TRBV2	TRBJ1-2	-	TGTGCCAGCAGTCAAGCTAACTATGGCTACACCTTC	CASSQANYGYTF
-	TRBV24-1	TRBJ1-1	TRBD1	TGTGCCACCAGTGATGCGGGACAGAGAGGCACTGAAGCTTTCTTT	CATSDAGQRGTEAFF
-	TRBV11-2	TRBJ1-1	TRBD1	TGTGCCAGCAGCGAGGGACAGGGGAACACTGAAGCTTTCTTT	CASSEGQGNTEAFF
-	TRBV5-6	TRBJ2-2	-	TGTGCCAGCAGGGACAGAGTTGGCTTAACGACCGGGGAGCTGTTTTTT	CASRDRVGLTTGELFF
once	TRBV27	TRBJ2-6	TRBD1	TGTGCCAGCAGTTTAATAGGACGGACAGGGGGTACTGGGGCCAACGTCCTGACTTTC	CASSLIGRTGGTGANVLTF